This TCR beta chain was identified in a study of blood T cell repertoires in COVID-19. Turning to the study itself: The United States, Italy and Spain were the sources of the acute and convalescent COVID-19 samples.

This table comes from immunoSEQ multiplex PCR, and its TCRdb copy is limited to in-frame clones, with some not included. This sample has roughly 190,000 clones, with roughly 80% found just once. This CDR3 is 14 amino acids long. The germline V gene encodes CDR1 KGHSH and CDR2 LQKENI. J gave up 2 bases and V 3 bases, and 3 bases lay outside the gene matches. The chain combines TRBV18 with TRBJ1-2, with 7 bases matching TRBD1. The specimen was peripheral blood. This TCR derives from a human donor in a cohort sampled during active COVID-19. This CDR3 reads CASSPTGINYGYTF. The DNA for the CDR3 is TGTGCCAGCTCACCGACAGGGATAAACTATGGCTACACCTTC.